A single T cell receptor (beta chain) is shown here with its context. The ends lost 0 bases at V and 16 bases at J; junction bases unmatched: 6. Germline CDR1 and CDR2: LGHDT and YNNKEL (reference sequence). The CDR3 runs to 13 residues. This sample was taken from a study of blood T cell repertoires in COVID-19. Study background: The analysed material was cDNA or gDNA that came from T cells, B-cell-depleted T cells, or PBMCs.

TCRdb's table, derived via immunoSEQ multiplex PCR, lists solely in-frame clones and lacks some. This table holds 35,000 to 50,000 clones, roughly 71% found once. Sequenced input: peripheral blood. The sequence came from a man older than 75 with acute or convalescent COVID-19. The V and J genes are TRBV3-1 (or the pseudogene TRBV3-2) and TRBJ2-2; 9 bases map to TRBD2. Written as DNA, the CDR3 is TGTGCCAGCAGCCAAGATCGCGGGAGGGCGCCGTTTTTT. Amino acid sequence: CASSQDRGRAPFF.